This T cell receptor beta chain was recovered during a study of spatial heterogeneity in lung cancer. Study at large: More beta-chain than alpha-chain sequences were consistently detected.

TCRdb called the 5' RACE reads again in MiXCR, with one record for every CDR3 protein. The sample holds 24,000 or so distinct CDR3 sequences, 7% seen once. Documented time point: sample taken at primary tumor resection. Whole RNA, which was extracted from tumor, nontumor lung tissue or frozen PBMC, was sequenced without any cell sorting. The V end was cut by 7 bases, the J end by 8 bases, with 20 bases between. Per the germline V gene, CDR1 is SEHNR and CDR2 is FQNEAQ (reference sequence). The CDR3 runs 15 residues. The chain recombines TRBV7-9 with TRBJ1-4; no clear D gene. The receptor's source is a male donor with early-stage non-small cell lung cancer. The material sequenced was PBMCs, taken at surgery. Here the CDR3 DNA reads TGTGCCAGCACCCCCGGTGGCCCTGGATGGGAAAAACTGTTTTTT. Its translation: CASTPGGPGWEKLFF.